Listed below are T cell receptor beta chains from one sample, sequenced in a study of prognosis after radiotherapy for stage I lung cancer. TCRdb called the multiplex PCR reads again in MiXCR, with one record for every CDR3 protein. The sample has about 12,000 distinct CDR3 sequences, approximately 45% seen once; the top ten hold around 40%. The sample in question was PBMCs, obtained before or after stereotactic body radiation therapy (not recorded which). Source of these receptors: a donor aged 50 or older with non-small cell lung cancer. The CDR3 runs from the conserved cysteine through the conserved F or W. Each record gives: D gene, J gene, V gene, clone size, CDR3 DNA, CDR3 protein. D genes are given only for firm matches. Rows may omit the clone size; those that give it use once, few, many or a size class.

d_gene: -
j_gene: TRBJ2-7
v_gene: TRBV4-2
abundance: many
CDR3nt: TGTGCCAGCAGCCCCCAGGCCAGCAACGAGCAGTACTTC
CDR3aa: CASSPQASNEQYF

d_gene: TRBD1
j_gene: TRBJ2-7
v_gene: TRBV2
abundance: medium-sized
CDR3nt: TGTGCCAGCAGGATTGGACAGGGTGGGGACGAGCAGTACTTC
CDR3aa: CASRIGQGGDEQYF

d_gene: -
j_gene: TRBJ1-2
v_gene: TRBV7-9
abundance: -
CDR3nt: TGTGCCAGCAGCTTAGTTGGGGGATCGGGCTATGGCTACACCTTC
CDR3aa: CASSLVGGSGYGYTF

d_gene: TRBD1
j_gene: TRBJ2-2
v_gene: TRBV6-2/TRBV6-3
abundance: medium-sized
CDR3nt: TGTGCCAGCAGTCAACAGGGGAAAAACACCGGGGAGCTGTTTTTT
CDR3aa: CASSQQGKNTGELFF

d_gene: -
j_gene: TRBJ2-7
v_gene: TRBV6-5
abundance: -
CDR3nt: TGTGCCAGCGGTTACCTTGCGGGCGCCTCCTACGATCAGTACTTC
CDR3aa: CASGYLAGASYDQYF

d_gene: -
j_gene: TRBJ2-5
v_gene: TRBV30
abundance: -
CDR3nt: TGTGCCTGGAGTGTACGGTGGGCGGGGCGTCGGGAGACCCAGTACTTC
CDR3aa: CAWSVRWAGRRETQYF

d_gene: -
j_gene: TRBJ1-1
v_gene: TRBV24-1
abundance: many
CDR3nt: TGTGCCACCACGGACGTTCGTGGCACTGAAGCTTTCTTT
CDR3aa: CATTDVRGTEAFF

d_gene: TRBD2
j_gene: TRBJ2-5
v_gene: TRBV2
abundance: many
CDR3nt: TGTGCCAGCAGTGATACAGCGGGGGCCCCAGAGACCCAGTACTTC
CDR3aa: CASSDTAGAPETQYF

d_gene: -
j_gene: TRBJ2-2
v_gene: TRBV6-2/TRBV6-3
abundance: many
CDR3nt: TGTGCCAGCAAACTAGAGGGGAACACCGGGGAGCTGTTTTTT
CDR3aa: CASKLEGNTGELFF

d_gene: -
j_gene: TRBJ2-7
v_gene: TRBV16
abundance: many
CDR3nt: TGTGCCAGCAGTCAACAGGGAGCCTCCTACGAGCAGTACTTC
CDR3aa: CASSQQGASYEQYF

d_gene: -
j_gene: TRBJ2-4
v_gene: TRBV28
abundance: many
CDR3nt: TGTGCCAGCAGTTTACGGAAAGACATTCAGTACTTC
CDR3aa: CASSLRKDIQYF

d_gene: -
j_gene: TRBJ2-3
v_gene: TRBV27
abundance: -
CDR3nt: TGTGCCAGCAGTTTTGGGCGGGGTATCACCACAGATACGCAGTATTTT
CDR3aa: CASSFGRGITTDTQYF

d_gene: -
j_gene: TRBJ2-1
v_gene: TRBV5-1
abundance: many
CDR3nt: TGCGCCAGCAGCTTGGTGCAGAGGGGTGAGCAGTTCTTC
CDR3aa: CASSLVQRGEQFF

d_gene: TRBD1
j_gene: TRBJ2-3
v_gene: TRBV6-1
abundance: -
CDR3nt: TGTGCCAGCAGACATACGGGACAGGGAGCAGATGCGAAGTATTTT
CDR3aa: CASRHTGQGADAKYF

d_gene: -
j_gene: TRBJ1-2
v_gene: TRBV20-1
abundance: -
CDR3nt: TGCAGTGCTTCTGGAAGGTGGGGTAACTATGGCTACACCTTC
CDR3aa: CSASGRWGNYGYTF

d_gene: -
j_gene: TRBJ1-3
v_gene: TRBV18
abundance: -
CDR3nt: TGTGTCAGCTCACCCTCTATCGACAGCTACCCTGGAAACACCATATATTTT
CDR3aa: CVSSPSIDSYPGNTIYF

d_gene: -
j_gene: TRBJ2-7
v_gene: TRBV20-1
abundance: many
CDR3nt: TGCAGTGCCGGGGACACCCCAGTCGAGCAGTACTTC
CDR3aa: CSAGDTPVEQYF

d_gene: -
j_gene: TRBJ1-1
v_gene: TRBV2
abundance: -
CDR3nt: TGTGCCAGCAGTGGAATGAGGGGCGGAATTGAAGCTTTCTTT
CDR3aa: CASSGMRGGIEAFF

d_gene: TRBD1
j_gene: TRBJ2-7
v_gene: TRBV3-1
abundance: many
CDR3nt: TGTGCCAGCAGCCAAAATGTCCGGGACAGGGGGATTTGGAGCTCCTACGAGCAGTACTTC
CDR3aa: CASSQNVRDRGIWSSYEQYF

d_gene: -
j_gene: TRBJ1-2
v_gene: TRBV7-9
abundance: many
CDR3nt: TGTGCCAGCAGCTTTGAGGAGATCGGCTACACCTTC
CDR3aa: CASSFEEIGYTF

d_gene: -
j_gene: TRBJ2-7
v_gene: TRBV6-1
abundance: medium-sized
CDR3nt: TGTGCCAGCGGCCCAGGACCCGTCGGAGAGCAGTACTTC
CDR3aa: CASGPGPVGEQYF

d_gene: -
j_gene: TRBJ2-5
v_gene: TRBV20-1
abundance: many
CDR3nt: TGCAGTGCTAGAGCTCTAGTTGAGACCCAGTACTTC
CDR3aa: CSARALVETQYF

d_gene: -
j_gene: TRBJ1-6
v_gene: TRBV24-1
abundance: -
CDR3nt: TGTACCACAGAGACAGAGTATTCACCCCTCCACTTT
CDR3aa: CTTETEYSPLHF

d_gene: TRBD1
j_gene: TRBJ1-5
v_gene: TRBV9
abundance: many
CDR3nt: TGTGCCAGCAGCGTATTTCCAGGACAGGCCCTTTATAGCAATCAGCCCCAGCATTTT
CDR3aa: CASSVFPGQALYSNQPQHF

d_gene: TRBD2
j_gene: TRBJ2-7
v_gene: TRBV18
abundance: many
CDR3nt: TGTGCCAGCTCACCAGGAAGCGGGGAGGTCTACGAGCAGTACTTC
CDR3aa: CASSPGSGEVYEQYF

d_gene: -
j_gene: TRBJ1-1
v_gene: TRBV7-3
abundance: many
CDR3nt: TGTGCCAGCAGCTTATCATGGGACACTGAAGCTTTCTTT
CDR3aa: CASSLSWDTEAFF

d_gene: -
j_gene: TRBJ2-2
v_gene: TRBV5-5
abundance: many
CDR3nt: TGTGCCAGCAGCTTTCATGCCGCCGGGGAGCTGTTTTTT
CDR3aa: CASSFHAAGELFF

d_gene: TRBD1
j_gene: TRBJ2-2
v_gene: TRBV5-1
abundance: many
CDR3nt: TGCGCCAGCAGTCCGGACAGGGTGTACACCGGGGAGCTGTTTTTT
CDR3aa: CASSPDRVYTGELFF

d_gene: TRBD1
j_gene: TRBJ2-4
v_gene: TRBV10-3
abundance: -
CDR3nt: TGTGCCATCAGTGAGGCTAGGACAGGGGGAGGTATTCAGTACTTC
CDR3aa: CAISEARTGGGIQYF

d_gene: TRBD1
j_gene: TRBJ1-4
v_gene: TRBV19
abundance: -
CDR3nt: TGTGCCAGTAGTGTCCACGGGACAGGGATTGAAAAACTGTTTTTT
CDR3aa: CASSVHGTGIEKLFF

d_gene: -
j_gene: TRBJ1-2
v_gene: TRBV28
abundance: -
CDR3nt: TGTTCCAGCAGTTCCCCTGGGACCCGTGTGGGCTACACCTTC
CDR3aa: CSSSSPGTRVGYTF

d_gene: -
j_gene: TRBJ2-7
v_gene: TRBV18
abundance: many
CDR3nt: TGTGCCAGCTCATTAAGACAGGATACCTACGAGCAGTACTTC
CDR3aa: CASSLRQDTYEQYF

d_gene: -
j_gene: TRBJ1-1
v_gene: TRBV7-3
abundance: many
CDR3nt: TGTGCCAGCAGCAGCAGGGCCGGCACTGAAGCTTTCTTT
CDR3aa: CASSSRAGTEAFF

d_gene: -
j_gene: TRBJ1-3
v_gene: TRBV6-1
abundance: -
CDR3nt: TGTGCCAGCAGCCATATAATGGGGCGACCTGGAAACACCATATATTTT
CDR3aa: CASSHIMGRPGNTIYF

d_gene: -
j_gene: TRBJ2-6
v_gene: TRBV4-3
abundance: many
CDR3nt: TGCGCCAGCAGCCAAGACTACAGCTCTGGGGCCAACGTCCTGACTTTC
CDR3aa: CASSQDYSSGANVLTF

d_gene: -
j_gene: TRBJ2-5
v_gene: TRBV12-3/TRBV12-4
abundance: -
CDR3nt: TGTGCCAGCAGTTTGCCGTTCTCCGAGGCCCAGTACTTC
CDR3aa: CASSLPFSEAQYF

d_gene: TRBD1
j_gene: TRBJ2-1
v_gene: TRBV5-1
abundance: many
CDR3nt: TGCGCCAGCAGCCTCCGGACAGGGGGGGACGATGAGCAGTTCTTC
CDR3aa: CASSLRTGGDDEQFF

d_gene: -
j_gene: TRBJ1-5
v_gene: TRBV12-3/TRBV12-4
abundance: -
CDR3nt: TGTGCCAGCAGCCCTTACCTTAATCAGCCCCAGCATTTT
CDR3aa: CASSPYLNQPQHF

d_gene: -
j_gene: TRBJ2-3
v_gene: TRBV2
abundance: medium-sized
CDR3nt: TGTGCCAGCAGTTCGGGCACAGATACGCAGTATTTT
CDR3aa: CASSSGTDTQYF

d_gene: TRBD1
j_gene: TRBJ1-2
v_gene: TRBV20-1
abundance: many
CDR3nt: TGCAGTGCTCCCTCAGGGGGGGTGGACGAGAGGTTAGGCTACACCTTC
CDR3aa: CSAPSGGVDERLGYTF

d_gene: TRBD1
j_gene: TRBJ2-6
v_gene: TRBV20-1
abundance: many
CDR3nt: TGCAGTGCTAGAGGGGACAGGGTCACCGGGGCCAACGTCCTGACTTTC
CDR3aa: CSARGDRVTGANVLTF

d_gene: TRBD2
j_gene: TRBJ2-7
v_gene: TRBV28
abundance: many
CDR3nt: TGTGCCAGTTTAGCGGGAGCTTGGGGCCGATACGAGCAGTACTTC
CDR3aa: CASLAGAWGRYEQYF

d_gene: -
j_gene: TRBJ2-5
v_gene: TRBV6-1
abundance: many
CDR3nt: TGTGCCAGCAGTGAAAGACGGGCGACAGTAGAGACCCAGTACTTC
CDR3aa: CASSERRATVETQYF

d_gene: -
j_gene: TRBJ2-5
v_gene: TRBV28
abundance: many
CDR3nt: TGTGCCAGCACTTATAGGCCCGGGGAGACCCAGTACTTC
CDR3aa: CASTYRPGETQYF

d_gene: TRBD2
j_gene: TRBJ2-3
v_gene: TRBV10-3
abundance: many
CDR3nt: TGTGCCACCACGACGAGAGTGGGCGGGAGGGTCCCAGATACGCAGTATTTT
CDR3aa: CATTTRVGGRVPDTQYF

d_gene: TRBD2
j_gene: TRBJ2-5
v_gene: TRBV10-2
abundance: -
CDR3nt: TGCGCCAGTTGGGGGGGGGGCCAGTACTTC
CDR3aa: CASWGGGQYF

d_gene: TRBD1
j_gene: TRBJ1-2
v_gene: TRBV7-6
abundance: large
CDR3nt: TGTGCCAGCAGCTTGGGACAGGCCGGTCCTTATGGCTACACCTTC
CDR3aa: CASSLGQAGPYGYTF

d_gene: -
j_gene: TRBJ2-4
v_gene: TRBV19
abundance: many
CDR3nt: TGTGCCAGTAGTATCGGCGCGGCCAAAAACATTCAGTACTTC
CDR3aa: CASSIGAAKNIQYF

d_gene: TRBD1
j_gene: TRBJ1-5
v_gene: TRBV6-1
abundance: many
CDR3nt: TGTGCCAGCAGTGAAGGGACAGGGGCCCCTCGGAATCAGCCCCAGCATTTT
CDR3aa: CASSEGTGAPRNQPQHF

d_gene: TRBD2
j_gene: TRBJ2-3
v_gene: TRBV27
abundance: many
CDR3nt: TGTGCCAGCAGTTTTGGGCGGGGGAGCACCACAGATACGCAGTATTTT
CDR3aa: CASSFGRGSTTDTQYF

d_gene: -
j_gene: TRBJ2-1
v_gene: TRBV19
abundance: -
CDR3nt: TGTGCCAGTAGTAGTACGTGGGACAACTCCTACAATGAGCAGTTCTTC
CDR3aa: CASSSTWDNSYNEQFF

d_gene: -
j_gene: TRBJ1-5
v_gene: TRBV3-1
abundance: -
CDR3nt: TGTGCCAGCAGCCAGGGGCTTATTGGGGGGCCCCAGCATTTT
CDR3aa: CASSQGLIGGPQHF

d_gene: TRBD1
j_gene: TRBJ2-1
v_gene: TRBV12-3/TRBV12-4
abundance: many
CDR3nt: TGTGCCAGCATCCCAAGGGGACAGAGCCTCTACAATGAGCAGTTCTTC
CDR3aa: CASIPRGQSLYNEQFF

d_gene: -
j_gene: TRBJ1-6
v_gene: TRBV6-5
abundance: medium-sized
CDR3nt: TGTGCCAGCAGTTATCAGGGAAATTCACCCCTCCACTTT
CDR3aa: CASSYQGNSPLHF

d_gene: TRBD2
j_gene: TRBJ2-2
v_gene: TRBV3-1
abundance: -
CDR3nt: TGTGCCAGCAGCTTGGGACTAGCGGACCTGGGCGTGGAGCTGTTTTTT
CDR3aa: CASSLGLADLGVELFF

d_gene: -
j_gene: TRBJ1-2
v_gene: TRBV20-1
abundance: -
CDR3nt: TGCAGTGCTACCCCTGAGCAGGGCGACTATGGCTACACCTTC
CDR3aa: CSATPEQGDYGYTF

d_gene: -
j_gene: TRBJ1-1
v_gene: TRBV24-1
abundance: -
CDR3nt: TGTGCCACCAGTGAAGGGCTCAGGGTAAGGAAGAGAACTGAAGCTTTCTTT
CDR3aa: CATSEGLRVRKRTEAFF

d_gene: -
j_gene: TRBJ1-1
v_gene: TRBV5-1
abundance: medium-sized
CDR3nt: TGCGCCAGCAGCTTGGACGGGGGTCACACTGAAGCTTTCTTT
CDR3aa: CASSLDGGHTEAFF

d_gene: TRBD1
j_gene: TRBJ1-2
v_gene: TRBV4-3
abundance: many
CDR3nt: TGCGCCAGCAGCCAAGACTTGACCGGGACAGATGGCTACACCTTC
CDR3aa: CASSQDLTGTDGYTF

d_gene: -
j_gene: TRBJ1-1
v_gene: TRBV6-1
abundance: medium-sized
CDR3nt: TGTGCCAGCAGGTTGGTTACAGCATGGAGCACTGAAGCTTTCTTT
CDR3aa: CASRLVTAWSTEAFF